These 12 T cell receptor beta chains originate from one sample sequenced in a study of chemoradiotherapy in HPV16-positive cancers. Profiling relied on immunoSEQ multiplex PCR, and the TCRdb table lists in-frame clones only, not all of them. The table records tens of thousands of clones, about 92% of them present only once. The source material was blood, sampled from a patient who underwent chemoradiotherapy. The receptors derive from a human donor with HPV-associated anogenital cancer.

CDR3 protein: CASSSLTSGISEQFF. The CDR3 nucleotides are TGCGCCAGCAGCTCCCTGACTAGCGGGATAAGTGAGCAGTTCTTC. The chain employs TRBV5-1 and TRBJ2-1, with 11 bases matching TRBD2. There are 15 residues in the CDR3. Losses at the gene ends were 3 bases for V and 9 bases for J; bases not matched to a gene: 8. Per the germline V gene, CDR1 is SGHRS and CDR2 is YFSETQ.

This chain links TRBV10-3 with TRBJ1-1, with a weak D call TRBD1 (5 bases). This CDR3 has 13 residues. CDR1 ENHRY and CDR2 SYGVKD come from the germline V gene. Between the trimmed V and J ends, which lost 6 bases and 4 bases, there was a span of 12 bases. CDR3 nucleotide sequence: TGTGCCATCAGGGGCCGGGGGTCCACTGAAGCTTTCTTT. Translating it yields CAIRGRGSTEAFF.

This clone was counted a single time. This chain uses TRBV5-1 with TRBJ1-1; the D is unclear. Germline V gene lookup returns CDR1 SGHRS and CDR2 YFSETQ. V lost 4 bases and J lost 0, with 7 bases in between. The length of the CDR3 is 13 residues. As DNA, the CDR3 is TGCGCCAGCAGCCCACCGGTGAACACTGAAGCTTTCTTT. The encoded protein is CASSPPVNTEAFF.

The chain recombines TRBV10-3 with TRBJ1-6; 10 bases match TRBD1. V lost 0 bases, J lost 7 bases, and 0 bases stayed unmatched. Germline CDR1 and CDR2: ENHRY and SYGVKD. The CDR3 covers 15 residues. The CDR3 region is CAISESGQGNSPLHF. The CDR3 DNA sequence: TGTGCCATCAGTGAGTCGGGACAGGGGAATTCACCCCTCCACTTT.

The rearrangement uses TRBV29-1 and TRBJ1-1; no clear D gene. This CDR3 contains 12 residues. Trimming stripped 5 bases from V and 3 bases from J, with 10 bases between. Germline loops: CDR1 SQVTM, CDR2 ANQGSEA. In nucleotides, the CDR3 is TGCAGCGTTCAGCCCCAGGACACTGAAGCTTTCTTT. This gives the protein CSVQPQDTEAFF.

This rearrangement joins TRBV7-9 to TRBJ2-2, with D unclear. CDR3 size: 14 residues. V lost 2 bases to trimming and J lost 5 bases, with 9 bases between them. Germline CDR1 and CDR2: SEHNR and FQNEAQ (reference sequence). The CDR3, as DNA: TGTGCCAGCAGCTTAATAAGGGCGACCGGGGAGCTGTTTTTT. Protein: CASSLIRATGELFF.

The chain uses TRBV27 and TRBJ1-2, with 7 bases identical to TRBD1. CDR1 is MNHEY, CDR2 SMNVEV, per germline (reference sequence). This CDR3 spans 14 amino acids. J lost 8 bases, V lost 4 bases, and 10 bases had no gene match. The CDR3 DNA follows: TGTGCCAGCAGTTCCTACTCGACAGGGCAGGGCTACACCTTC. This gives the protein CASSSYSTGQGYTF.

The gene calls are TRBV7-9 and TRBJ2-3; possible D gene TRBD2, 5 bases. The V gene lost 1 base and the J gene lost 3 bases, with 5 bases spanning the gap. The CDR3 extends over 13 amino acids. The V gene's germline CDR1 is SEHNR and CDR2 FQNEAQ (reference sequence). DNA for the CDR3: TGTGCCAGCAGCTTAGGAGGGACAGATACGCAGTATTTT. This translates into CASSLGGTDTQYF. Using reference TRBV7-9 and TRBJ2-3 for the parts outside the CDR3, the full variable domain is DTGVSQNPRHKITKRGQNVTFRCDPISEHNRLYWYRQTLGQGPEFLTYFQNEAQLEKSRLLSDRFSAERPKGSFSTLEIQRTEQGDSAMYLCASSLGGTDTQYFGPGTRLTVL.

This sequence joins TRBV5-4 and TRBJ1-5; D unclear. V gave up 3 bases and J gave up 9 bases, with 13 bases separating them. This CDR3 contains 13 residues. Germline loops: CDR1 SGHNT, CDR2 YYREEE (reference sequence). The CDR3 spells CASSSDTIMPQHF. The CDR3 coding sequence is TGTGCCAGCAGCTCCGACACCATCATGCCCCAGCATTTT.

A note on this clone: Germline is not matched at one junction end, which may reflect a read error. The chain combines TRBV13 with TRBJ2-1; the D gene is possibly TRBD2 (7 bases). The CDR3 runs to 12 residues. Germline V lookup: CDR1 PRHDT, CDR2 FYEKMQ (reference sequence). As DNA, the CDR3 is TGTGCCAGCAGCGCCGCGGGGGCGTCTCCTCTCTTC. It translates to CASSAAGASPLF.

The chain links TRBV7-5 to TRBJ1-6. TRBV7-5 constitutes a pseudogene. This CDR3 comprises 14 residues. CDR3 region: CASSLSAGGSPLHF. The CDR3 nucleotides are TGTGCCAGCAGCTTATCGGCAGGAGGTTCACCCCTCCACTTT.

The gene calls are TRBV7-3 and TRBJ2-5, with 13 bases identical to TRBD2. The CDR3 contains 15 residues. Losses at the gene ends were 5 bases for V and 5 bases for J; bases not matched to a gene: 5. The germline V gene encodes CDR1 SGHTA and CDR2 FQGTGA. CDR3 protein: CASSLGLAGWETQYF. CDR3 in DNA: TGTGCCAGCAGCCTGGGACTAGCGGGATGGGAGACCCAGTACTTC.